Presented here are 19 T cell receptor beta chains from one specimen sequenced in a study of blood T cell repertoires in COVID-19. The assay was immunoSEQ multiplex PCR, and TCRdb's table has in-frame clones only and misses some. The table shows about 370,000 clones, with more than 70% occurring only once. Sample: peripheral blood. The receptor set was obtained from a woman aged 25 to 39 with COVID-19, enrolled during active disease.

This chain uses TRBV19 with TRBJ2-5; 10 nucleotides line up with TRBD2. This CDR3 has 15 residues. With 9 bases clipped from V and 4 bases from J, the junction kept 11 bases outside the gene matches. Germline V gives CDR1 LNHDA, CDR2 SQIVND (reference sequence). CDR3 nucleotide sequence: TGTGCCAGCAAAACTTCGGGACTAGCGAGAGAGACCCAGTACTTC. Amino acid sequence: CASKTSGLARETQYF. The full variable domain, its missing parts supplied by reference TRBV19 and TRBJ2-5, is DGGITQSPKYLFRKEGQNVTLSCEQNLNHDAMYWYRQDPGQGLRLIYYSQIVNDFQKGDIAEGYSVSREKKESFPLTVTSAQKNPTAFYLCASKTSGLARETQYFGPGTRLLVL.

The rearrangement joins TRBV7-2 to TRBJ2-3, with 8 bases fitting TRBD2. The germline V gene encodes CDR1 SGHTA and CDR2 FQGNSA. The CDR3 totals 16 residues. The trim removed 4 bases at V and 3 bases at J, leaving 9 bases unmatched. The chain's CDR3 is CASSYTAGGLTDTQYF. The DNA for the CDR3 is TGTGCCAGCAGCTACACGGCGGGAGGCTTAACAGATACGCAGTATTTT.

This chain uses TRBV3-1 (or the pseudogene TRBV3-2) with TRBJ1-5; maybe TRBD1 (5 bases). Trimming took 5 bases from V and 5 from J, leaving 13 bases between them. Germline V CDR1 and CDR2: LGHDT, YNNKEL (reference sequence). CDR3 length equals 14 residues. CDR3 region: CASSKGRADQPQHF. The CDR3 nucleotides read TGTGCCAGCAGCAAAGGCAGGGCGGATCAGCCCCAGCATTTT.

This chain joins TRBV5-1 and TRBJ1-1; D is perhaps TRBD1 (6 bases). CDR1 and CDR2 from the germline V gene are SGHRS and YFSETQ. Trimming shortened V by 3 bases and J by 1 base, and 10 bases separated the two germline ends. The length of the CDR3 is 14 residues. The CDR3 sequence is CASSSTGSNTEAFF. CDR3 nucleotide sequence: TGCGCCAGCAGCTCTACAGGGTCGAACACTGAAGCTTTCTTT.

This chain joins TRBV7-9 and TRBJ2-7; a possible D gene is TRBD1 (6 bases). The germline V and J ends were trimmed by 3 bases and 9 bases, with 18 bases remaining between them. The CDR3 totals 14 residues. CDR1 and CDR2 (germline): SEHNR, FQNEAQ (reference sequence). The CDR3, as DNA: TGTGCCAGCAGCTTCGGCAACAGGGACCCTTTGCAGTACGTC. This codes for CASSFGNRDPLQYV.

V is TRBV7-2 and J is TRBJ2-1; D is undetermined. V was shortened by 5 bases and J by 10 bases, with 12 bases between the two germline ends. Looked up from germline, CDR1 is SGHTA and CDR2 is FQGNSA. The CDR3 covers 12 residues. The CDR3 DNA reads TGTGCCAGCAGCCCACCCTACGGGGAGCAGTTCTTC. Translation gives CASSPPYGEQFF.

The DNA for the CDR3 is TGCAGCGTTGAATCGGAGCGGGGAACAGATACGCAGTATTTT. Protein sequence: CSVESERGTDTQYF. The gene calls are TRBV29-1 and TRBJ2-3; 7 nucleotides line up with TRBD2. After removal of 2 bases from V and 3 bases from J, the junction contained 5 bases not matched to a gene. Germline V lookup: CDR1 SQVTM, CDR2 ANQGSEA. The CDR3 covers 14 residues.

The V gene is TRBV25-1, the J gene TRBJ2-3, with a tentative D call TRBD1 (6 bases). This CDR3 comprises 12 residues. V dropped 7 bases and J dropped 4 bases, with 9 bases sitting between them. The germline V gene encodes CDR1 MGHDK and CDR2 SYGVNS. The CDR3 region has the DNA TGTGCCAGCACGTCAGGGGCAGATACGCAGTATTTT. Translated: CASTSGADTQYF.

This chain links TRBV5-1 with TRBJ1-2; 7 bases align to TRBD1. Germline V gene sequence: CDR1 SGHRS, CDR2 YFSETQ. Losses at the gene ends were 4 bases for V and 6 bases for J; bases not matched to a gene: 6. This CDR3 is 13 amino acids long. The CDR3 is CASSRGGADGYTF. DNA of the CDR3: TGCGCCAGCAGCAGAGGGGGCGCAGATGGCTACACCTTC.

This chain uses TRBV19 with TRBJ1-2; 7 bases are shared with TRBD1. Germline-derived CDR1 and CDR2 are LNHDA and SQIVND (reference sequence). The V and J ends lost 2 bases and 7 bases, in that order; junction bases with no gene match: 16. CDR3 length: 17 residues. The CDR3 sequence is CASSIPPGQDPRSGYTF. CDR3 in DNA: TGTGCCAGTAGTATACCCCCAGGACAGGACCCTAGGAGTGGCTACACCTTC.

This clone was found once. The chain has TRBV6-6 and TRBJ2-1, with 9 bases matching TRBD1. Germline CDR1 is MNHNY and CDR2 is SVGAGI (reference sequence). The CDR3 runs 16 residues. V lost 4 bases, J lost 4 bases, and 8 bases stayed unmatched. The chain's CDR3 is CASSSLGQGKYNEQFF. The CDR3 coding sequence is TGTGCCAGCAGTTCCCTCGGACAGGGGAAATACAATGAGCAGTTCTTC.

The rearrangement uses TRBV18 and TRBJ1-5, with 9 bases matching TRBD1. The germline CDR1 and CDR2 sequences are KGHSH and LQKENI. The CDR3 contains 16 residues. With 3 bases clipped from V and 6 bases from J, the junction kept 9 bases outside the gene matches. In nucleotides, the CDR3 is TGTGCCAGCTCACCTCGGAGTACAGGGGGCAGTCAGCCCCAGCATTTT. Translating gives CASSPRSTGGSQPQHF.

V and J are TRBV7-8 and TRBJ2-7, with 7 bases matching TRBD2. The CDR3 runs to 13 residues. The V gene's germline CDR1 is SGHVS and CDR2 FQNEAQ. V was clipped by 5 bases and J by 3 bases; unmatched bases: 4. The CDR3: CASSRRTSYEQYF. In DNA, the CDR3 is TGTGCCAGCAGCCGTCGGACTAGCTACGAGCAGTACTTC.

The chain is built from TRBV19 and TRBJ2-5, with unresolved D. This CDR3 has 13 residues. The germline V and J ends were trimmed by 3 bases and 4 bases, with 9 bases remaining between them. Germline-derived CDR1 and CDR2 are LNHDA and SQIVND (reference sequence). The CDR3 is CASSIGVRETQYF. The CDR3 region has the DNA TGTGCCAGTAGTATCGGTGTGAGAGAGACCCAGTACTTC.

This chain links TRBV27 with TRBJ1-2; a weak D match, TRBD1 (5 bases). Trimming removed 4 bases at V and 5 bases at J, with 23 bases between. Germline V lookup: CDR1 MNHEY, CDR2 SMNVEV (reference sequence). The CDR3 spans 17 residues. The DNA for the CDR3 is TGTGCCAGCAGTTCAATAAGGGCTGGGGGGATCGGGTATGGCTACACCTTC. This encodes CASSSIRAGGIGYGYTF.

This chain joins TRBV5-4 and TRBJ2-1; a possible D gene is TRBD1 (5 bases). CDR3 length equals 15 residues. V was clipped by 4 bases and J by 7 bases, with 18 bases between them. The germline V gene encodes CDR1 SGHNT and CDR2 YYREEE (reference sequence). In nucleotides, the CDR3 is TGTGCCAGCAGCCTCGCTCCCGGAGCAGGGAATGAGCAGTTCTTC. Translating gives CASSLAPGAGNEQFF.

This chain uses TRBV11-2 with TRBJ1-4, with D unclear. The CDR3 extends over 17 amino acids. Germline V gives CDR1 SGHAT, CDR2 FQNNGV. The V end lost 1 base, the J end lost 8 bases, and 20 bases lay between the germline ends. In nucleotides, the CDR3 is TGTGCCAGCAGCTTAGCAGGATTCCCCCCATCAGACGAAAAACTGTTTTTT. It translates to CASSLAGFPPSDEKLFF.

The rearrangement links TRBV1 to TRBJ2-1; the D segment call TRBD2 is taken from the table without a DNA check. TRBV1 is a listed pseudogene. The CDR3 length is 15 residues. This chain's CDR3 is CTSSETSGNYNEQFF. The DNA for the CDR3 is TGCACCAGCAGCGAGACTAGCGGGAACTACAATGAGCAGTTCTTC.

Only one count was recorded for this clone. The rearrangement joins TRBV5-1 to TRBJ2-4; D unclear. Germline V lookup: CDR1 SGHRS, CDR2 YFSETQ. V lost 4 bases and J lost 1, with 15 bases in between. This CDR3 has 16 residues. CDR3 DNA: TGCGCCAGCAGCCTTCGGTCCCCGAGCGCCAAAAACATTCAGTACTTC. Protein sequence: CASSLRSPSAKNIQYF.